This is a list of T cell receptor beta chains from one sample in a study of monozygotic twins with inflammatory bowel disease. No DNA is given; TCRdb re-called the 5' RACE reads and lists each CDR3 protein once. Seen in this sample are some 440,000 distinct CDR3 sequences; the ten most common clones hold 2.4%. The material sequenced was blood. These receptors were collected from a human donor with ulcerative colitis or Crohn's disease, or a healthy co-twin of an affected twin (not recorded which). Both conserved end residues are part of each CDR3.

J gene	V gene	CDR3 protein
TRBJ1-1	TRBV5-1	CASSLPKGANTEAFF
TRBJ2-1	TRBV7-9	CASSFRGERTYNEQFF
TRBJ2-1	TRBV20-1	CSAPQPGQGSSEQFF
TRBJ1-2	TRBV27	CASSLSIRIPNYGYTF
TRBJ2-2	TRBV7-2	CASSWLLPATGELFF
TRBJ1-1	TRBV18	CASWGLNTEAFF
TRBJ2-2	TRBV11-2	CASSLTAQTSTNTGELFF
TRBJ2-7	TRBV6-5	CASSYASETGEQYF
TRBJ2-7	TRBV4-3	CASSQEWDYEQYF
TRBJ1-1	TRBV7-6	CASSPLAGTVWEAFF
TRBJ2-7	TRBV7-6	CASSSRMTSVTYEQYF
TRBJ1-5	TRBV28	CASSLNTYSNQPQHF
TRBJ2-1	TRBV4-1	CASSQGGAAVGNEQFF
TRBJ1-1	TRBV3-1	CASSPIQGRNTEAFF
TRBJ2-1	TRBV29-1	CSVENPSGAYNEQFF
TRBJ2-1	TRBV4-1	CASSQVSTSGINNEQFF
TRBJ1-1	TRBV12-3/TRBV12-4	CASSSPGQKNTEAFF
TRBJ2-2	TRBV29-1	CSVDDTRNTGELFF
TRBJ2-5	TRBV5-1	CASSPLAGEETQYF
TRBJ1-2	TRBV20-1	CSARDTNYGYTF
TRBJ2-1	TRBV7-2	CASSLAWYSSYNEQFF
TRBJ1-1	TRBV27	CASSFVGGDTEAFF
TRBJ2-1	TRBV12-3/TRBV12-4	CASSSTGHFYNEQFF
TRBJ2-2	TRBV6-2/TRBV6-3	CASSPQHRGYTGELFF
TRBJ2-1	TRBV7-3	CASSLTLNPGGEQFF
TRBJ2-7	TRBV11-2	CASSFYPKPGLNSYEQYF
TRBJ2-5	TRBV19	CASSTPGAQQETQYF
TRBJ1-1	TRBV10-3	CAISEVGTEAFF
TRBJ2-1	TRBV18	CASSPTGTVGGHEQFF